This T cell receptor (beta chain) is from a study of blood T cell repertoires in COVID-19. For the study at large: Whether acute or convalescent, the COVID-19 samples came from the United States, Italy and Spain. PBMCs, B-cell-depleted T cells, or T cells were the source of the cDNA or gDNA that made up the material.

V lost 5 bases to trimming and J lost 1 base, with 9 bases between them. Germline assignment: CDR1 SGHRS and CDR2 YFSETQ. This CDR3 has 13 amino acids. In the original analysis: Estimation of nucleated cell counts relied on the amplification of reference gene primers. Assay: immunoSEQ multiplex PCR; the TCRdb copy retains only in-frame clones and omits some. Clone size and V and J calls were adopted from that table, with D and trimming inferred from the DNA. The sample includes fewer than 350,000 clones, about 91% of them seen just once. Sequencing input: peripheral blood. This TCR came from a woman in her twenties or thirties with COVID-19, enrolled during active disease. The V call is TRBV5-1, the J call TRBJ2-5, with TRBD2 as a possible D gene (6 bases). CDR3 residues: CASRVGGQETQYF. The DNA of the CDR3 is TGCGCCAGCAGGGTCGGGGGCCAAGAGACCCAGTACTTC.